Below are 13 T cell receptor beta chains sequenced from a single sample in a study of blood T cell repertoires in COVID-19. Measured with immunoSEQ multiplex PCR; TCRdb has only the in-frame clones, and not every one. Among some 100,000 clones listed, roughly 90% were seen once. Sample: peripheral blood. The receptors here all came from a young man in a cohort sampled during active COVID-19.

The chain combines TRBV5-1 with TRBJ1-1; D gene uncertain. There are 14 residues in the CDR3. V was trimmed by 4 bases and J by 3 bases, leaving 13 bases between them. Germline V gene data show CDR1 as SGHRS and CDR2 as YFSETQ. The CDR3 nucleotides read TGCGCCAGCAGCCGGGCGGGGTCCGACACTGAAGCTTTCTTT. It codes for CASSRAGSDTEAFF.

The chain links TRBV19 to TRBJ1-5; 9 positions agree with TRBD1. The V and J ends lost 2 bases and 6 bases, in that order; junction bases with no gene match: 8. Germline V gene lookup returns CDR1 LNHDA and CDR2 SQIVND (reference sequence). CDR3 length: 16 amino acids. CDR3 amino acids: CASSIFRDRVRQPQHF. CDR3 coding DNA: TGTGCCAGTAGTATATTCCGGGACAGGGTTCGTCAGCCCCAGCATTTT. Full variable domain (remainder filled in from reference TRBV19 and TRBJ1-5): DGGITQSPKYLFRKEGQNVTLSCEQNLNHDAMYWYRQDPGQGLRLIYYSQIVNDFQKGDIAEGYSVSREKKESFPLTVTSAQKNPTAFYLCASSIFRDRVRQPQHFGDGTRLSIL.

The rearrangement joins TRBV11-2 to TRBJ2-5, with D perhaps TRBD2 (6 bases). CDR1 SGHAT and CDR2 FQNNGV come from the germline V gene. This CDR3 contains 13 residues. Trimming shortened V by 5 bases and J by 2 bases, and 9 bases separated the two germline ends. This CDR3 is CASSTGDQETQYF. The CDR3 region has the DNA TGTGCCAGCAGCACGGGGGATCAAGAGACCCAGTACTTC.

The V and J genes are TRBV7-9 and TRBJ2-1; 10 bases align to TRBD2. CDR1 is SEHNR, CDR2 FQNEAQ, per germline (reference sequence). V dropped 4 bases and J dropped 4; count of bases not matched to a gene: 4. This CDR3 region has 15 residues. CDR3 in amino acids: CASSWSGGAYNEQFF. The CDR3 nucleotides are TGTGCCAGCAGCTGGAGCGGGGGGGCGTACAATGAGCAGTTCTTC.

CDR3 nucleotides: TGTGCCAGCAGCGTAGAGGCGGCGGGGGGGACGGCCGGGGAGCTGTTTTTT. Its translation is CASSVEAAGGTAGELFF. The chain couples TRBV9 to TRBJ2-2, with TRBD2 matching over 9 bases. CDR1 and CDR2 from the germline V gene are SGDLS and YYNGEE. The CDR3 loop spans 17 amino acids. The V gene end was trimmed by 0 bases and the J gene end by 6 bases; junction bases not matched to a gene: 9.

J is TRBJ1-4 and V is TRBV7-6, with 11 bases matching TRBD1. The CDR3 extends over 15 amino acids. CDR1 SGHVS and CDR2 FNYEAQ come from the germline V gene. Unmatched junction bases numbered 2, after V lost 1 base and J lost 7 bases. The CDR3 is CASSLGGTGGEKLFF. The CDR3 DNA reads TGTGCCAGCAGCTTAGGCGGGACAGGGGGTGAAAAACTGTTTTTT.

The gene calls are TRBV19 and TRBJ2-5; D perhaps matches TRBD2 (6 bases). Germline-derived CDR1 and CDR2 are LNHDA and SQIVND (reference sequence). V gave up 5 bases and J gave up 7 bases, with 26 bases separating them. The CDR3 is made up of 17 amino acids. CDR3 coding DNA: TGTGCCAGTAGTCCCCTCCGGACTACCCCCTTGGTGTCGACCCAGTACTTC. This codes for CASSPLRTTPLVSTQYF.

This clone is a singleton in its sample. DNA of the CDR3: TGTGCCAGCTCACCACTAGGGGGTTCTGAAGCTTTCTTT. Translation: CASSPLGGSEAFF. The chain has TRBV18 and TRBJ1-1; the D gene is possibly TRBD1 (6 bases). From germline, CDR1 is KGHSH and CDR2 LQKENI. CDR3 length: 13 amino acids. Trimming stripped 1 base from V and 6 bases from J, with 9 bases between.

The rearrangement links TRBV6-5 to TRBJ2-3; D is unresolved. CDR3 size: 14 residues. Trimming pared 6 bases from V and 3 bases from J, leaving 13 bases between. CDR1 MNHEY and CDR2 SVGAGI come from the germline V gene. CDR3 residues: CASRASLLTDTQYF. The CDR3 DNA reads as TGTGCCAGCAGGGCCTCTCTGTTGACAGATACGCAGTATTTT.

The chain links TRBV5-1 to TRBJ2-7; D may be TRBD1 (6 bases). Germline loops: CDR1 SGHRS, CDR2 YFSETQ. The CDR3 totals 15 residues. V was trimmed by 0 bases and J by 2 bases, leaving 12 bases between them. CDR3 residues: CASSLGAGVPYEQYF. Here the CDR3 DNA reads TGCGCCAGCAGCTTGGGGGCAGGGGTCCCCTACGAGCAGTACTTC.

The CDR3 protein is CASSASGTRSEQFF. In DNA, the CDR3 is TGTGCCAGCAGCGCCTCCGGGACTAGATCTGAGCAGTTCTTC. The chain has TRBV3-1 (or the pseudogene TRBV3-2) and TRBJ2-1; 8 bases are shared with TRBD2. The CDR3 is 14 residues long. CDR1 is LGHDT, CDR2 YNNKEL, per germline (reference sequence). Germline trimming cut 5 bases from V and 9 bases from J; bases unmatched to any gene: 9.

V and J are TRBV3-1 (or the pseudogene TRBV3-2) and TRBJ2-3, with 10 bases that match TRBD1. J was trimmed by 10 bases and V by 4 bases; bases with no gene match: 11. CDR1 and CDR2 (germline): LGHDT, YNNKEL (reference sequence). CDR3 length: 15 residues. In nucleotides, the CDR3 is TGTGCCAGCAGCCTCCAGAGGACAGGGGGAAATTCGCAGTATTTT. It translates to CASSLQRTGGNSQYF.

The rearrangement links TRBV10-3 to TRBJ2-2; D is possibly TRBD2 (5 bases). CDR1 is ENHRY and CDR2 is SYGVKD in the germline V gene. With 4 bases removed from V and 0 bases from J, the gap between germline ends came to 9 bases. CDR3 length equals 15 residues. The DNA of the CDR3 is TGTGCCATCAGTGCGGAGGTGACGAACACCGGGGAGCTGTTTTTT. It yields the protein CAISAEVTNTGELFF.